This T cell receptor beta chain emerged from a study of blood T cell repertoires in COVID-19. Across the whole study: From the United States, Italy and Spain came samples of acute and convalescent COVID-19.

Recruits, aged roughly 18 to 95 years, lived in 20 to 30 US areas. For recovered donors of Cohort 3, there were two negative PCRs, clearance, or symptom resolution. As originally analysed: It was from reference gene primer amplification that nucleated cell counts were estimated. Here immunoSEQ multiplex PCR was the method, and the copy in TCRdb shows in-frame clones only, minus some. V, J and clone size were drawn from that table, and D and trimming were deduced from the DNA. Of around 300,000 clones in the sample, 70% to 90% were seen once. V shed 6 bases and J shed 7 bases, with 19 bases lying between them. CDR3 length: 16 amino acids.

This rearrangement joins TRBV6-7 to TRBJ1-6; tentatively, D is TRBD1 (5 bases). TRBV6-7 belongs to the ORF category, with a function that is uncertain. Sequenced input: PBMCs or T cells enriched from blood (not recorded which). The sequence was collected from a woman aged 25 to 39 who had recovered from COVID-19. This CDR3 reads CASSYPGVQGNSPLHF. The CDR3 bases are TGTGCCAGCAGCTACCCCGGAGTGCAGGGCAATTCACCCCTCCACTTT.